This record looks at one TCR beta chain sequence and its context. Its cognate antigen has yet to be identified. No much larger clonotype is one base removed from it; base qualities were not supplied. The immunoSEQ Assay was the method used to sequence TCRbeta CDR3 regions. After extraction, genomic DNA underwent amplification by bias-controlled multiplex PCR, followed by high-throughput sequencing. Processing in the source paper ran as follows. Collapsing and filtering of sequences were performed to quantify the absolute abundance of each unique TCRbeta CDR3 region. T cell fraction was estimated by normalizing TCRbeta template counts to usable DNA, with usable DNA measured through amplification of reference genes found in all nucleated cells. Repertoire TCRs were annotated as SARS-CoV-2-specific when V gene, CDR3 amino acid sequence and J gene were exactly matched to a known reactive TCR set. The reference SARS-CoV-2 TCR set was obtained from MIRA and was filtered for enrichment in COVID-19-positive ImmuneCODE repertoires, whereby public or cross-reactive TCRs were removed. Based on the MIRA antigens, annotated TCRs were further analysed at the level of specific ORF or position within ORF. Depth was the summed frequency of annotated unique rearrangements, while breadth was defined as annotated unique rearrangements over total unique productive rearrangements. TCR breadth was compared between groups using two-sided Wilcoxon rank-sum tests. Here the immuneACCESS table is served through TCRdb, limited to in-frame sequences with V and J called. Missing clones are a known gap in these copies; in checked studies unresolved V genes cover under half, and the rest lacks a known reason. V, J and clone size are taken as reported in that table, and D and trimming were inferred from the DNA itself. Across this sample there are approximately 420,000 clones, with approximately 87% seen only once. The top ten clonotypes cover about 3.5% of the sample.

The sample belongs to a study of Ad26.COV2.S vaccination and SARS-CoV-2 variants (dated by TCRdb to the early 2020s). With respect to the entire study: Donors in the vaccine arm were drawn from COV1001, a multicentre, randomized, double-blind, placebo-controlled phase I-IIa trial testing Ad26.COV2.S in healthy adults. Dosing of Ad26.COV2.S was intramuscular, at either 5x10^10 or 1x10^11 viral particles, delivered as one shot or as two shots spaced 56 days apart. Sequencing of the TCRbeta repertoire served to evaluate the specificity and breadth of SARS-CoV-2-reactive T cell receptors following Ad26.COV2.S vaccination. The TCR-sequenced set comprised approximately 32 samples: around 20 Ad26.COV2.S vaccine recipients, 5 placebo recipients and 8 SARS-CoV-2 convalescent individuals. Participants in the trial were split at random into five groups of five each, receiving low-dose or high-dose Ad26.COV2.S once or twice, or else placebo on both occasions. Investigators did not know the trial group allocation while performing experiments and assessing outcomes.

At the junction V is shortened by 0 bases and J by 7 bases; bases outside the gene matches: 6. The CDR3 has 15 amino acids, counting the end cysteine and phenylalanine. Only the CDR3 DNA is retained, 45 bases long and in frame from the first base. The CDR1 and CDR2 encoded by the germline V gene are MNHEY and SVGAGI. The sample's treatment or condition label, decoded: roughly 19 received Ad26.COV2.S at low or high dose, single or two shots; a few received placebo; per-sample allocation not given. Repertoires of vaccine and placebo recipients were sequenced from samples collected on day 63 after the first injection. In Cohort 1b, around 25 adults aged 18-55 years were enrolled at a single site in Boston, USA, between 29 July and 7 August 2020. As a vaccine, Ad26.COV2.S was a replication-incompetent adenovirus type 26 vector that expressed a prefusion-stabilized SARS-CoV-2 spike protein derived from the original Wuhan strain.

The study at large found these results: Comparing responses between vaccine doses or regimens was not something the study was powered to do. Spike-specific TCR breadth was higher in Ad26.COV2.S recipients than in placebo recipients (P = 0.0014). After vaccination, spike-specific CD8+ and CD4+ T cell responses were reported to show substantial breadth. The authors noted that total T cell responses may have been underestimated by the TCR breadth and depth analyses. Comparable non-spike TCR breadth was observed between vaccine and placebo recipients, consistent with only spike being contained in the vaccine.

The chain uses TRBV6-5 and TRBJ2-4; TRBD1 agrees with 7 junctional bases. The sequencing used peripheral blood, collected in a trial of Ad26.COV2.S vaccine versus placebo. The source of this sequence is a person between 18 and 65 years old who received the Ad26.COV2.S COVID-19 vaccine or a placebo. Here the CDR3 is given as CASSYSRTGYNIQYF. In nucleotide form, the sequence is TGTGCCAGCAGTTACTCCCGGACAGGTTACAACATTCAGTACTTC.